The subject of this entry is one T cell receptor (beta chain). No antigen is known for it. Other autoimmune diseases, uncontrolled infections, pregnancy and lactation each led to patient exclusion. The CDR3 loop spans 15 amino acids. Germline loops: CDR1 KGHDR, CDR2 SFDVKD. The V segment lost 5 bases and the J segment 6 bases; nucleotides outside the gene matches: 7. This sample stems from a study of Graves' ophthalmopathy and Graves' hyperthyroidism. In the study overall: Specimen type is peripheral blood, obtained at initial diagnosis before any treatment. Whole-study results and caveats: Detected in blood as well were most expanded thyroid clonotypes with frequency above 0.001.

Amplifying from RNA transcripts, the study obtained TCR beta CDR3 regions. An initial RT-PCR round employing HTBI primers preceded a second-round multiplex PCR. TCRdb reprocessed the multiplex PCR reads via MiXCR and lists one record per CDR3 protein. The sample holds roughly 700,000 distinct CDR3 sequences; roughly two fifths are singletons and the top ten take 35% to 55%. This sequence was found in an adult man with Graves' ophthalmopathy. The specimen sequenced was peripheral blood. This chain connects TRBV24-1 to TRBJ1-5; 9 bases are a match to TRBD1. CDR3 in amino acids: CATSAGTGLSQPQHF. DNA for the CDR3: TGTGCCACCAGTGCTGGGACAGGGCTATCTCAGCCCCAGCATTTT.